The next 28 T cell receptor beta chains were all read from a single sample in a study of cytomegalovirus exposure and HLA in healthy donors. A multiplex PCR was run with 60 Vbeta primers and 13 Jbeta primers. TCRdb keeps only in-frame clones here, not all; method: immunoSEQ multiplex PCR. Its table lists 40,000 to 50,000 clones. The sequencing sample was made of PBMCs. The receptors come from a woman between 40 and 55 years old in good health and CMV-seronegative.

V is TRBV7-6 and J is TRBJ2-1; TRBD1 is a possible D gene (6 bases). The V end was cut by 3 bases, the J end by 3 bases, with 12 bases between. Germline V CDR1 and CDR2: SGHVS, FNYEAQ. The CDR3 covers 15 residues. The CDR3, as DNA: TGTGCCAGCAGCTTTAGACAGGTTGGCTACAATGAGCAGTTCTTC. Residues: CASSFRQVGYNEQFF.

The chain is built from TRBV5-8 and TRBJ2-6; 7 positions agree with TRBD1. Trimming took 4 bases from V and 0 from J; bases not matched to a gene: 10. The CDR3 runs 18 residues. Germline V CDR1 and CDR2: SGHTS, YDEGEE. CDR3 region: CASSRKAGGSSGANVLTF. The CDR3 DNA sequence: TGTGCCAGCAGCAGGAAGGCAGGGGGAAGCTCTGGGGCCAACGTCCTGACTTTC. The variable domain in full, with the rest retrieved from reference TRBV5-8 and TRBJ2-6, is EAGVTQSPTHLIKTRGQQATLRCSPISGHTSVYWYQQALGLGLQFLLWYDEGEERNRGNFPPRFSGRQFPNYSSELNVNALELEDSALYLCASSRKAGGSSGANVLTFGAGSRLTVL.

The chain uses TRBV30 and TRBJ1-1, with D maybe TRBD1 (5 bases). In germline, CDR1 is GTSNPN, CDR2 SVGIG (reference sequence). V was shortened by 2 bases and J by 4 bases, with 11 bases between the two germline ends. This CDR3 region has 13 residues. The CDR3 sequence is CAWSRDSPTEAFF. In DNA, the CDR3 is TGTGCCTGGAGTCGTGACAGCCCCACTGAAGCTTTCTTT.

The J gene is TRBJ2-7, the V gene TRBV5-4; weak D call: TRBD1 (5 bases). Trimming pared 4 bases from V and 2 bases from J, leaving 16 bases between. There are 15 residues in the CDR3. Germline assignment: CDR1 SGHNT and CDR2 YYREEE (reference sequence). The CDR3 DNA reads TGTGCCAGCAGCCTCGGACAAGGGCTGACCTACGAGCAGTACTTC. It specifies CASSLGQGLTYEQYF.

A note on this clone: One end of the junction varies from germline; a read error may be responsible. Other nucleotide sequences in the sample specify the same CDR3. The gene calls are TRBV7-2 and TRBJ2-3; D is unclear. This CDR3 is 12 amino acids long. From germline, CDR1 is SGHTA and CDR2 FQGNSA. The chain's CDR3 is CASSLSTDTQYF. In nucleotides, the CDR3 is TGTGCCAGCAGCTTAAGCACGGATACGCAGTATTTT. The complete variable domain, with remaining parts taken from reference TRBV7-2 and TRBJ2-3, reads GAGVSQSPSNKVTEKGKDVELRCDPISGHTALYWYRQSLGQGLEFLIYFQGNSAPDKSGLPSDRFSAERTGGSVSTLTIQRTQQEDSAVYLCASSLSTDTQYFGPGTRLTVL.

This chain joins TRBV5-1 and TRBJ1-5; 8 positions match TRBD1. Germline V lookup: CDR1 SGHRS, CDR2 YFSETQ. V gave up 0 bases and J gave up 5 bases; unmatched junction bases: 1. The CDR3 is made up of 14 amino acids. CDR3 protein: CASSLGQGHQPQHF. CDR3 coding DNA: TGCGCCAGCAGCTTGGGACAGGGGCATCAGCCCCAGCATTTT.

The chain couples TRBV28 to TRBJ1-5; D gene uncertain. Trimming took off 3 bases at V and 11 bases at J, with 11 bases between the two ends. The CDR3 runs 12 residues. Looked up from germline, CDR1 is MDHEN and CDR2 is SYDVKM. DNA for the CDR3: TGTGCCAGCAGTTTGCCGACTGCCGCCCAGCATTTT. It translates to CASSLPTAAQHF.

The chain links TRBV5-1 to TRBJ2-7; perhaps TRBD2 as D (6 bases). The V gene lost 4 bases and the J gene lost 3 bases, with 17 bases spanning the gap. The germline gives CDR1 SGHRS, CDR2 YFSETQ. The CDR3 has 15 residues. Here the CDR3 reads CASSLKAGRDYEQYF. CDR3 bases: TGCGCCAGCAGCCTCAAAGCGGGCAGAGACTACGAGCAGTACTTC. The variable domain in full, with the rest retrieved from reference TRBV5-1 and TRBJ2-7, is KAGVTQTPRYLIKTRGQQVTLSCSPISGHRSVSWYQQTPGQGLQFLFEYFSETQRNKGNFPGRFSGRQFSNSRSEMNVSTLELGDSALYLCASSLKAGRDYEQYFGPGTRLTVT.

The rearrangement joins TRBV9 to TRBJ2-5, with 13 positions matching TRBD2. The V and J ends lost 4 bases and 5 bases, in that order; junction bases with no gene match: 8. This CDR3 is 16 amino acids long. CDR1 SGDLS and CDR2 YYNGEE come from the germline V gene. Here the CDR3 reads CASSRTSGSGGETQYF. For the CDR3, the DNA is TGTGCCAGCAGCAGGACTAGCGGGAGTGGGGGGGAGACCCAGTACTTC.

The rearrangement joins TRBV4-2 to TRBJ1-4, with TRBD1 as a possible D gene (5 bases). V was pared by 4 bases and J by 4 bases, with 16 bases between. The germline gives CDR1 LGHNA, CDR2 YNFKEQ. The CDR3 has 16 amino acids. For the CDR3, the DNA is TGTGCCAGCAGCCCCCCCGGGACTGCCTATAATGAAAAACTGTTTTTT. It codes for CASSPPGTAYNEKLFF.

This CDR3 is CASSIDQGVRTEAFF. The CDR3, as DNA: TGTGCCAGCAGCATCGACCAGGGGGTCAGGACTGAAGCTTTCTTT. The chain recombines TRBV7-9 with TRBJ1-1; 7 positions agree with TRBD1. The CDR3 has 15 residues. V gave up 5 bases and J gave up 5 bases; unmatched junction bases: 11. Germline assignment: CDR1 SEHNR and CDR2 FQNEAQ (reference sequence).

V gene TRBV5-1 combines with J gene TRBJ2-7, with 10 bases lining up with TRBD2. Germline trimming cut 4 bases from V and 2 bases from J; bases unmatched to any gene: 3. This CDR3 is 14 amino acids long. Per the germline V gene, CDR1 is SGHRS and CDR2 is YFSETQ. The CDR3 region is CASSEAGGAYEQYF. The CDR3 DNA sequence: TGCGCCAGCAGCGAAGCGGGAGGGGCCTACGAGCAGTACTTC.

The rearrangement uses TRBV4-1 and TRBJ1-4; TRBD1 matches at 10 bases. V was pared by 4 bases and J by 8 bases, with 7 bases of the junction left unmatched. This CDR3 contains 15 residues. From germline, CDR1 is MGHRA and CDR2 YSYEKL. The CDR3 loop is CASSLQTGGREKLFF. The DNA of the CDR3 is TGCGCCAGCAGCCTCCAGACAGGGGGCAGAGAAAAACTGTTTTTT.

The V gene is TRBV25-1, the J gene TRBJ2-4; TRBD1 might be the D (5 bases). Germline values: CDR1 MGHDK, CDR2 SYGVNS. There are 15 residues in the CDR3. Trimming left V 1 base short and J 0 bases short, with 7 bases between. The CDR3 here is CASSESGLAKNIQYF. In DNA form, the CDR3 reads TGTGCCAGCAGTGAATCAGGGTTAGCCAAAAACATTCAGTACTTC.

V usage is TRBV4-3 and J usage is TRBJ1-1, with TRBD1 matching over 8 bases. The CDR3 totals 14 residues. Germline values: CDR1 LGHNA, CDR2 YSLEER. V dropped 5 bases and J dropped 0; count of bases not matched to a gene: 2. CDR3 DNA: TGCGCCAGCAGCAGGGACAGGTTGAACACTGAAGCTTTCTTT. Its translation: CASSRDRLNTEAFF.

This chain links TRBV20-1 with TRBJ2-1; D not certain. This CDR3 contains 11 residues. CDR1 is DFQATT, CDR2 SNEGSKA, per germline (reference sequence). The ends were cut back, 4 bases at V and 5 bases at J, with 6 bases in the middle. The DNA for the CDR3 is TGCAGTGCTACTCTCCACAATGAGCAGTTCTTC. This sequence encodes CSATLHNEQFF.

The rearrangement joins TRBV6-5 to TRBJ1-1; D is undetermined. CDR1 is MNHEY, CDR2 SVGAGI, per germline. The CDR3 runs to 15 residues. The V end lost 0 bases, the J end lost 4 bases, and 12 bases lay between the germline ends. CDR3 nucleotides: TGTGCCAGCAGTTACTCGGCACAGTCCTCCACTGAAGCTTTCTTT. Protein sequence: CASSYSAQSSTEAFF.

The chain links TRBV7-2 to TRBJ1-1; D ambiguous. This CDR3 is 14 amino acids long. Trimming took 0 bases from V and 3 from J, leaving 8 bases between them. Germline V lookup: CDR1 SGHTA, CDR2 FQGNSA. The CDR3 sequence is CASSLAAQDTEAFF. In nucleotides, the CDR3 is TGTGCCAGCAGCTTAGCCGCTCAGGACACTGAAGCTTTCTTT.

About this clone: Since the CDR3 does not end with the conserved phenylalanine or tryptophan, this likely comes from a read error. The limits of the CDR3 on the DNA are not certain, so only TCRdb's listed CDR3 is given. V usage is TRBV6-7 and J usage is TRBJ2-7; TRBD2, as called in the table, went unchecked against the DNA. TRBV6-7 is recorded as an ORF, its role being uncertain. The CDR3 comprises 12 residues, both ends counted. The chain's CDR3 is CASSLEGLAGPP.

The chain has TRBV7-2 and TRBJ1-5, with 8 positions matching TRBD1. Germline V gene data show CDR1 as SGHTA and CDR2 as FQGNSA. The CDR3 totals 19 residues. J was trimmed by 2 bases and V by 6 bases; bases with no gene match: 18. The CDR3 DNA is TGTGCCAGCAGTAATGACCCGGGACAGGAAAGGTTTGGCAATCAGCCCCAGCATTTT. It is translated as CASSNDPGQERFGNQPQHF.

The V gene is TRBV2, the J gene TRBJ2-1; a weak D match, TRBD2 (5 bases). CDR1 and CDR2 from the germline V gene are SNHLY and FYNNEI. The V end lost 6 bases, the J end lost 5 bases, and 14 bases lay between the germline ends. CDR3 length: 14 amino acids. CDR3 in amino acids: CASREFGLNNEQFF. The CDR3 DNA reads as TGTGCCAGCAGGGAATTCGGACTGAACAATGAGCAGTTCTTC.

The CDR3, as DNA: TGCGCCAGCAGCTTAGAGGGGGCAGTCTACGAGCAGTACTTC. It yields the protein CASSLEGAVYEQYF. The J gene is TRBJ2-7, the V gene TRBV5-1, with 7 bases lining up with TRBD1. Germline V CDR1 and CDR2: SGHRS, YFSETQ. V shed 2 bases and J 3 bases; nucleotides not matched to a gene: 5. This CDR3 is 14 amino acids long.

In regard to this clone: At one boundary the junction diverges from the germline segment, which might be a read error. V usage is TRBV4-1 and J usage is TRBJ2-5; TRBD1 agrees at 7 bases. Per the germline V gene, CDR1 is MGHRA and CDR2 is YSYEKL. The CDR3 covers 14 residues. CDR3 in DNA: TGCACCAGCAGCCCAGAAAGGGGGCGGGAGACCCAGTACTTC. This codes for CTSSPERGRETQYF.

CDR3 sequence reads: CASSDPGRGEQFF. The CDR3, as DNA: TGTGCCAGCAGTGACCCCGGAAGGGGAGAGCAGTTCTTC. The J gene is TRBJ2-1, the V gene TRBV6-1; tentative D call: TRBD1 (5 bases). Germline V CDR1 and CDR2: MNHNS, SASEGT. This CDR3 contains 13 residues. V was shortened by 3 bases and J by 10 bases, with 13 bases between the two germline ends.

The rearrangement links TRBV18 to TRBJ2-7; 7 nucleotides match TRBD2. After removal of 3 bases from V and 10 bases from J, the junction contained 9 bases not matched to a gene. The germline V gene has CDR1 KGHSH and CDR2 LQKENI. CDR3 length equals 13 residues. Here the CDR3 DNA reads TGTGCCAGCTCACCGGGGACTACCAGCCCTCAGTACTTC. Protein product: CASSPGTTSPQYF.

The V call is TRBV27, the J call TRBJ1-2; 7 positions match TRBD1. CDR1 and CDR2 from the germline V gene are MNHEY and SMNVEV (reference sequence). This CDR3 contains 14 residues. J was trimmed by 6 bases and V by 5 bases; bases with no gene match: 9. The chain's CDR3 is CASSPSTGPHGYTF. The CDR3 DNA follows: TGTGCCAGCAGTCCCTCGACAGGGCCCCATGGCTACACCTTC.

J is TRBJ2-2 and V is TRBV11-2; a possible D gene is TRBD1 (8 bases). Trimming took off 1 base at V and 5 bases at J, with 17 bases between the two ends. CDR3 length equals 17 residues. Per germline, CDR1 SGHAT and CDR2 FQNNGV. The CDR3 DNA reads TGTGCCAGCAGCTTAGGACAGGGGAGGGTTAGGACCGGGGAGCTGTTTTTT. Amino acid sequence: CASSLGQGRVRTGELFF.

The rearrangement uses TRBV4-1 and TRBJ2-7; 9 nucleotides line up with TRBD1. The V and J ends lost 5 bases and 5 bases, in that order; junction bases with no gene match: 10. This CDR3 has 15 residues. Germline CDR1 reads MGHRA; CDR2 reads YSYEKL. The CDR3, as DNA: TGCGCCAGCAGCTCGGGGACAGGGAGGTTCCACGAGCAGTACTTC. Translating it yields CASSSGTGRFHEQYF.